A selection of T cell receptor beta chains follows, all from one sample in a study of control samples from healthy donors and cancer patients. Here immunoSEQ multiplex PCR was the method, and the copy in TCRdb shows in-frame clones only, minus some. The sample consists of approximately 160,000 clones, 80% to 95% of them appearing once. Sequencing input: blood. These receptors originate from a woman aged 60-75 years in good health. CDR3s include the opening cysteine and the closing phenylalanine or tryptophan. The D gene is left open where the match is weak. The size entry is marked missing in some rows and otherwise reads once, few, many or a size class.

TGTGCCAGCAGCTCGACAGCAACCTATAATTCACCCCTCCACTTT,CASSSTATYNSPLHF,TRBV7-2,TRBJ1-6,.,.
TGTGCCAGCAGCGTAGACGCGGTATATGGCTACACCTTC,CASSVDAVYGYTF,TRBV7-2,TRBJ1-2,.,.
TGTGCCAGCAGTCCGAGAAACACCGGGGAGCTGTTTTTT,CASSPRNTGELFF,TRBV12-3/TRBV12-4,TRBJ2-2,.,.
TGTGCCAGCGGTGGGACTAGCGGGGGGAGCACAGATACGCAGTATTTT,CASGGTSGGSTDTQYF,TRBV9,TRBJ2-3,.,TRBD2
TGTGCCAGCAGTGAATGGGGGCAGGACCAAGCTTTATCCTACGAGCAGTACTTC,CASSEWGQDQALSYEQYF,TRBV25-1,TRBJ2-7,.,.
TGTGCCAGCAGCTCACATTCCTCAGGGAGGGAACAGTACTTC,CASSSHSSGREQYF,TRBV7-2,TRBJ2-7,.,TRBD2
TGTGCCAGCAGCCTCGACAGGCCGACTGAAGCTTTCTTT,CASSLDRPTEAFF,TRBV28,TRBJ1-1,.,.
TGTGCCAGCAGCCCGACCGGGCCCATCGGAACAGATACGCAGTATTTT,CASSPTGPIGTDTQYF,TRBV7-2,TRBJ2-3,.,.
TGCGCCAGCAGCGGATTTTGGACAGCTAATGAAAAACTGTTTTTT,CASSGFWTANEKLFF,TRBV4-1,TRBJ1-4,once,.
TGCGCCAGCAGCCAAGAGGCGACAGGGGTGGAGTATGGCTACACCTTC,CASSQEATGVEYGYTF,TRBV4-1,TRBJ1-2,.,TRBD1
TGTGCCAGCAGTCCATCAGGGGGCCATGGCTACACCTTC,CASSPSGGHGYTF,TRBV6-5,TRBJ1-2,once,TRBD1
TGTGCCAGCCGAGCGGGCTCGGGGGGATCACCCCTCCACTTT,CASRAGSGGSPLHF,TRBV7-9,TRBJ1-6,once,.
TGTGCCAGCAGCTTAAATCCAGCGGTAAACACCGGGGAGCTGTTTTTT,CASSLNPAVNTGELFF,TRBV11-2,TRBJ2-2,.,.
TGTGCGCAGAGCCTAGCCGGGCACACCTTC,CAQSLAGHTF,TRBV5-8,TRBJ1-2,.,.
TGTGCCATCAGTGAGGGCGAGAGACGGTATGGCTACACCTTC,CAISEGERRYGYTF,TRBV10-3,TRBJ1-2,.,.
TGTGCCAGCAGGGACAGACGGAACACTGAAGCTTTCTTT,CASRDRRNTEAFF,TRBV6-5,TRBJ1-1,.,.
TGTGCCAGCAGTGAACAGGGGAGCAATCAGCCCCAGCATTTT,CASSEQGSNQPQHF,TRBV2,TRBJ1-5,few,.
TGTGCCAGCAGTTACCCGGCCGGTGGGGGGCAAGGTGGCTACACCTTC,CASSYPAGGGQGGYTF,TRBV6-6,TRBJ1-2,.,.
TGTGCCAGCAGCTTAAATCCCGGGGCTGAAGCTTTCTTT,CASSLNPGAEAFF,TRBV7-2,TRBJ1-1,.,.
TGTGCCAGCAGCCGAGGACTAGCGGAGCAAGAGACCCAGTACTTC,CASSRGLAEQETQYF,TRBV5-4,TRBJ2-5,.,TRBD2
TGTGCCAGCAGTGAAGAGACCCCGGACACCGGGGAGCTGTTTTTT,CASSEETPDTGELFF,TRBV2,TRBJ2-2,.,.
TGTGCCAGCAGTGTAACCCGGGAGGCGCCTGGGAAGTACTTC,CASSVTREAPGKYF,TRBV2,TRBJ2-7,.,TRBD2
TGCGCCAGCAGCCTCGGGACGGGGACCTACGAGCAGTACTTC,CASSLGTGTYEQYF,TRBV4-3,TRBJ2-7,.,.
TGCAGCGTGGAAAAATGGGGTCATAGCGGGGGACGGGTAGATACGCAGTATTTT,CSVEKWGHSGGRVDTQYF,TRBV29-1,TRBJ2-3,.,TRBD2
TGTGCCAGCTCACCGGGAACAGGGGGCAATCAGCCCCAGCATTTT,CASSPGTGGNQPQHF,TRBV18,TRBJ1-5,.,TRBD1
TGTGCCAGCTCACCACCTGGCCCTAACTATGGCTACACCTTC,CASSPPGPNYGYTF,TRBV18,TRBJ1-2,.,.
TGTGCCAGCAGCTCGGACCGGGACAGGCCGGCCAGAGGGGTCTTC,CASSSDRDRPARGVF,TRBV5-5,TRBJ1-2,.,TRBD1
TGTGCCAGCAGCGTAGTTGAAGATACGCAGTATTTT,CASSVVEDTQYF,TRBV9,TRBJ2-3,.,.
TGTGCCAGCAGCCACCCCACAGGGGGAACTAATGAAAAACTGTTTTTT,CASSHPTGGTNEKLFF,TRBV3-1/TRBV3-2,TRBJ1-4,.,TRBD1
TGCAGCGTTGAAGAGACCCAGAACACTGAAGCTTTCTTT,CSVEETQNTEAFF,TRBV29-1,TRBJ1-1,.,.
TGCGCCAGCACGCCCTGGACAGGGGGCCACGAGCAGTACTTC,CASTPWTGGHEQYF,TRBV5-1,TRBJ2-7,.,TRBD1
TGTGCCAGCAGCTTCGGCCGGGACAGGGTTGGTACTGAAGCTTTCTTT,CASSFGRDRVGTEAFF,TRBV5-4,TRBJ1-1,.,TRBD1
TGTGCCAGCAGCGTCGGGCCGCAAGGTCTTGAAAAACTGTTTTTT,CASSVGPQGLEKLFF,TRBV9,TRBJ1-4,.,.
TGTGCCAGCAGATACCTCAGGGAAACTGAAGCTTTCTTT,CASRYLRETEAFF,TRBV6-5,TRBJ1-1,.,.
TGTGCCAGCAGCTTGGACCGAACAGGGGTAGGCTCTGGAAACACCATATATTTT,CASSLDRTGVGSGNTIYF,TRBV11-2,TRBJ1-3,.,TRBD1
TGTGCCAGCAGTTACGTGACAGGGGGTCTAGGTGATTCACCCCTCCACTTT,CASSYVTGGLGDSPLHF,TRBV7-8,TRBJ1-6,.,TRBD1
TGTGCCAGCGGGGGGACTAACGCGAACACCGGGGAGCTGTTTTTT,CASGGTNANTGELFF,TRBV7-3,TRBJ2-2,.,TRBD2
TGTGCCAGCAGCTTCTCGTGGGGGGGGAGCACAGATACGCAGTATTTT,CASSFSWGGSTDTQYF,TRBV7-2,TRBJ2-3,.,TRBD2
TGCGCCAGCAGCTTGGCCCCGGGCAGCGAGACCCAGTACTTC,CASSLAPGSETQYF,TRBV5-1,TRBJ2-5,.,.